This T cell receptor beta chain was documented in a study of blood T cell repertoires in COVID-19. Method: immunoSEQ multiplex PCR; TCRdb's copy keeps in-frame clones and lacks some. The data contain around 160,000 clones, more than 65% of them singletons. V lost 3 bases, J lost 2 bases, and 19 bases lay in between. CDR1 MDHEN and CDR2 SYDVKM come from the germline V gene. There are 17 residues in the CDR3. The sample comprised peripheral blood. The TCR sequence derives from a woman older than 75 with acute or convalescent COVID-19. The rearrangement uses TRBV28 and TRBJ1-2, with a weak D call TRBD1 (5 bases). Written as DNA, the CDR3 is TGTGCCAGCAGTTTGGAGGGGCTAACAGTCAGGAACTATGGCTACACCTTC. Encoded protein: CASSLEGLTVRNYGYTF.